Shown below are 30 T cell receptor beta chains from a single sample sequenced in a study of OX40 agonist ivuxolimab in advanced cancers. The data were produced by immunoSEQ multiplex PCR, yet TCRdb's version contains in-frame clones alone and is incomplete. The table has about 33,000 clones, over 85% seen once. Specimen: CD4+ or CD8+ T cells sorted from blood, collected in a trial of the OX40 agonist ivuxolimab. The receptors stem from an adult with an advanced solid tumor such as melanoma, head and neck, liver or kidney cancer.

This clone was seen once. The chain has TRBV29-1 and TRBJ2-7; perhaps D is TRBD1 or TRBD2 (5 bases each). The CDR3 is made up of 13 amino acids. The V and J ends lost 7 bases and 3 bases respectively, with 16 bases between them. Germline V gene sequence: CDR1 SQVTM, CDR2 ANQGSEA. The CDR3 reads CSAGRSNNYEQYF. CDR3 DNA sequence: TGCAGCGCGGGGCGTAGCAATAACTACGAGCAGTACTTC.

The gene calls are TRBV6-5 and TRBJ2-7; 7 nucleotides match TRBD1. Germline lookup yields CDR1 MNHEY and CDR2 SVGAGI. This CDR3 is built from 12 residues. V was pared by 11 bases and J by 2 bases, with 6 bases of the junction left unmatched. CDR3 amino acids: CACGRGTYEQYF. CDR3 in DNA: TGTGCCTGCGGCAGGGGGACCTACGAGCAGTACTTC.

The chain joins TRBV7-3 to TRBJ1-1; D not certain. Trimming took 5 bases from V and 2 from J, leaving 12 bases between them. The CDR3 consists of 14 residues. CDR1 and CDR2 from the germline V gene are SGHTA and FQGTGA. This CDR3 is CASSPNGVNTEAFF. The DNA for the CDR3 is TGTGCCAGCAGCCCGAACGGAGTAAACACTGAAGCTTTCTTT.

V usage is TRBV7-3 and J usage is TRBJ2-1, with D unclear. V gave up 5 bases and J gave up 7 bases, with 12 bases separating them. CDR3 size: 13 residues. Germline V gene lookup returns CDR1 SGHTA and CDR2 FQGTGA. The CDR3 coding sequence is TGTGCCAGCAGCCCGGGCCGGATAAATGAGCAGTTCTTC. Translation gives CASSPGRINEQFF.

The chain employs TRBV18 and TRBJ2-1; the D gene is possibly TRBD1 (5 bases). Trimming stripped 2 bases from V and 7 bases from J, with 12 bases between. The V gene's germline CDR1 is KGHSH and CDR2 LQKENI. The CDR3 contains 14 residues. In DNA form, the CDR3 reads TGTGCCAGCTCACCATTCGTGGGGCAGAATGAGCAGTTCTTC. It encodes CASSPFVGQNEQFF.

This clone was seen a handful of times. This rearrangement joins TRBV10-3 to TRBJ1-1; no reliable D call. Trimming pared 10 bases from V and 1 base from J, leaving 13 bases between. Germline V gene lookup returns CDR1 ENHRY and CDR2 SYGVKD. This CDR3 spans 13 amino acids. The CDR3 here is CATSTPSNTEAFF. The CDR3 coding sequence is TGTGCCACTTCGACACCTTCGAACACTGAAGCTTTCTTT.

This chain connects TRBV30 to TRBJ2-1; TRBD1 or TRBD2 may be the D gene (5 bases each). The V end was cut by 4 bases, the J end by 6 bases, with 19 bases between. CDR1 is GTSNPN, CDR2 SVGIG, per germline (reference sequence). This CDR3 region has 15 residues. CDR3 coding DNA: TGTGCCTGGACCTCCGGGACCACAAAAGTCAATGAGCAGTTCTTC. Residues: CAWTSGTTKVNEQFF.

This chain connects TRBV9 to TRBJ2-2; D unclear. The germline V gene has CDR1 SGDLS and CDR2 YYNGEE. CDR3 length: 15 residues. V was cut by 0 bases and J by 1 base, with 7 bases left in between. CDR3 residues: CASSVVSGNTGELFF. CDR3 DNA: TGTGCCAGCAGCGTAGTGTCAGGGAACACCGGGGAGCTGTTTTTT.

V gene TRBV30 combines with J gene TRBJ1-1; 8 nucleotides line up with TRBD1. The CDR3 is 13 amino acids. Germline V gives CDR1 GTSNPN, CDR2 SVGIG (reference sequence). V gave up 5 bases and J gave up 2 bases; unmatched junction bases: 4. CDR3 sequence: CAWRQGSNTEAFF. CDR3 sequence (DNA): TGTGCCTGGCGACAGGGGAGCAACACTGAAGCTTTCTTT.

CDR3 protein: CASSLTGIGNTIYF. The CDR3 DNA is TGTGCCAGCAGCCTTACCGGGATAGGAAACACCATATATTTT. The J gene is TRBJ1-3, the V gene TRBV7-3; D unresolved. CDR1 SGHTA and CDR2 FQGTGA come from the germline V gene. This CDR3 comprises 14 residues. The V and J ends lost 5 bases and 4 bases respectively, with 12 bases between them.

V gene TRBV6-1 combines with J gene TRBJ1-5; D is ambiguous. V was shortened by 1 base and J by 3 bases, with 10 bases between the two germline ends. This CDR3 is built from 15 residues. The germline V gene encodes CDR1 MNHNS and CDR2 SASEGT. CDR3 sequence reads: CASSEVLGPNQPQHF. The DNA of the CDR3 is TGTGCCAGCAGTGAAGTTCTGGGTCCCAATCAGCCCCAGCATTTT.

In nucleotides, the CDR3 is TGTGCCAGCAGTCAAGGTGGTAGTGGTTTCGGTAATCAGCCCCAGCATTTT. This codes for CASSQGGSGFGNQPQHF. This chain joins TRBV28 and TRBJ1-5; D remains unclear. From germline, CDR1 is MDHEN and CDR2 SYDVKM. V was shortened by 5 bases and J by 4 bases, with 21 bases between the two germline ends. This CDR3 is built from 17 residues.

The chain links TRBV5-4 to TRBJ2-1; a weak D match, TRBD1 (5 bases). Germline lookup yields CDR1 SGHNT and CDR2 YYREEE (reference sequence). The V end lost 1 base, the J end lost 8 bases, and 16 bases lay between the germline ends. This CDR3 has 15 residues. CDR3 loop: CASSLRAGQGDEQFF. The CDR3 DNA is TGTGCCAGCAGCTTGCGGGCAGGCCAAGGGGATGAGCAGTTCTTC. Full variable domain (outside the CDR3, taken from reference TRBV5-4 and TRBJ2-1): ETGVTQSPTHLIKTRGQQVTLRCSSQSGHNTVSWYQQALGQGPQFIFQYYREEENGRGNFPPRFSGLQFPNYSSELNVNALELDDSALYLCASSLRAGQGDEQFFGPGTRLTVL.

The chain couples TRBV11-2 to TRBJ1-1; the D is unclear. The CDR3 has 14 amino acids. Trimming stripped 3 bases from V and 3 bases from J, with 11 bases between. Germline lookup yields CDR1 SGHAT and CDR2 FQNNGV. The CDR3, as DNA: TGTGCCAGCAGCTTGGCGGGTAGGGACACTGAAGCTTTCTTT. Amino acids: CASSLAGRDTEAFF.

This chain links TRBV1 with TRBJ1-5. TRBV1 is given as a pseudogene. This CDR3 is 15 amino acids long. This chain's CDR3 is CTSSLSGGDAQPQHF. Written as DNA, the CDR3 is TGCACCAGCAGCCTCAGCGGCGGGGATGCTCAGCCCCAGCATTTT.

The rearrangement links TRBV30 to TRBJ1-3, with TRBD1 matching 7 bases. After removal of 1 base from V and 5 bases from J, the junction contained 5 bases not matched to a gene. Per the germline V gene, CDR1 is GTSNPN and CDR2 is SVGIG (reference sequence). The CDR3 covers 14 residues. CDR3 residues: CAWSGDSLRNTIYF. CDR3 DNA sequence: TGTGCCTGGAGTGGGGACAGCCTCAGAAACACCATATATTTT.

The CDR3 sequence is CASSLAAGSSYGYTF. The CDR3, as DNA: TGTGCCAGCAGCTTAGCCGCAGGGAGTAGCTATGGCTACACCTTC. This sequence joins TRBV11-2 and TRBJ1-2; D is possibly TRBD1 (5 bases). Trimming removed 1 base from V and 4 bases from J, with 13 bases in between. From germline, CDR1 is SGHAT and CDR2 FQNNGV. The CDR3 contains 15 residues.

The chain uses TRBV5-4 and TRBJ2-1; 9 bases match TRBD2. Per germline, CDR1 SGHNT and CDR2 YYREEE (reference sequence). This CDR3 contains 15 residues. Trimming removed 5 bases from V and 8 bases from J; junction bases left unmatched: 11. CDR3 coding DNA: TGTGCCAGCAGTTTAGCGGGGGTACCAGCACATGAGCAGTTCTTC. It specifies CASSLAGVPAHEQFF.

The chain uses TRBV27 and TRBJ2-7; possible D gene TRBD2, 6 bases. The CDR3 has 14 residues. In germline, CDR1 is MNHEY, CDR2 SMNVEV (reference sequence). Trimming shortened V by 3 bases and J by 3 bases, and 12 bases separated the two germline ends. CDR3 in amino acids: CASSFSGGRYEQYF. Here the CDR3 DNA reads TGTGCCAGCAGTTTTAGCGGCGGTCGCTACGAGCAGTACTTC.

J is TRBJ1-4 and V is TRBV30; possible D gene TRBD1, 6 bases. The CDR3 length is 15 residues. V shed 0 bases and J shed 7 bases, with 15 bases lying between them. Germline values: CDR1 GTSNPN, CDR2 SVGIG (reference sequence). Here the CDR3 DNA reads TGTGCCTGGAGTGTACGGGGGCAGAGGCTTGAAAAACTGTTTTTT. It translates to CAWSVRGQRLEKLFF.

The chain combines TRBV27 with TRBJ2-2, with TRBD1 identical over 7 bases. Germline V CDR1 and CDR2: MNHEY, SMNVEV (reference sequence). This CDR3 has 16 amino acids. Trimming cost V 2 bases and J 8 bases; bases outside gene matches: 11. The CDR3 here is CASSLRDSLRWGELFF. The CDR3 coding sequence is TGTGCCAGCAGTTTAAGGGACAGCCTCCGATGGGGGGAGCTGTTTTTT.

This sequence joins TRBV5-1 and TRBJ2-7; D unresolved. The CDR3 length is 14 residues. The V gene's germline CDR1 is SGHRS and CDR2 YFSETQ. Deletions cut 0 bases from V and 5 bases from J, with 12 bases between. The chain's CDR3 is CASSLAPATDEQYF. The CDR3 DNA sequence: TGCGCCAGCAGCTTGGCCCCCGCGACGGACGAGCAGTACTTC. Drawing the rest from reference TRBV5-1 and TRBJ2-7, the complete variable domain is KAGVTQTPRYLIKTRGQQVTLSCSPISGHRSVSWYQQTPGQGLQFLFEYFSETQRNKGNFPGRFSGRQFSNSRSEMNVSTLELGDSALYLCASSLAPATDEQYFGPGTRLTVT.

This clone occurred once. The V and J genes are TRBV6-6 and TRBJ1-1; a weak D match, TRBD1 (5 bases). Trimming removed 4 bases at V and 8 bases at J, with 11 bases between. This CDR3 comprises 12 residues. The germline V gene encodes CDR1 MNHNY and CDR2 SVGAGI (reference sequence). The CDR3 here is CASSFRDAEAFF. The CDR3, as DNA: TGTGCCAGCAGTTTCCGGGACGCCGAAGCTTTCTTT.

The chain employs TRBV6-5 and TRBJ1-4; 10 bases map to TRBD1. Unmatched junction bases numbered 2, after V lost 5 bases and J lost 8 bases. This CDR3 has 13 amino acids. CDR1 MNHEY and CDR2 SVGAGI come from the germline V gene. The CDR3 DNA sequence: TGTGCCAGCAGTGACAGGGGGCAGGAAAAACTGTTTTTT. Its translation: CASSDRGQEKLFF.

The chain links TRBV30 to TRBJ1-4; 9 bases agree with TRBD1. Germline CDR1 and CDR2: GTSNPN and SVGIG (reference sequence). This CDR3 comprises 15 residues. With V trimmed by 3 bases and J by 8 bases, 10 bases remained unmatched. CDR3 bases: TGTGCCTGGAGGGGATACCCCGGACAGGGGGAAAAACTGTTTTTT. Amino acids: CAWRGYPGQGEKLFF.

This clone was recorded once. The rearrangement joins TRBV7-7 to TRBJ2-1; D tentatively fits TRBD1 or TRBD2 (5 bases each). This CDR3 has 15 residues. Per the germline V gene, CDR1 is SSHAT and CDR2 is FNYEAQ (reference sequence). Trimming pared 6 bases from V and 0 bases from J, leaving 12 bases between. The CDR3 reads CASSPGPSSYNEQFF. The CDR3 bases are TGTGCCAGCAGTCCGGGGCCAAGCTCCTACAATGAGCAGTTCTTC.

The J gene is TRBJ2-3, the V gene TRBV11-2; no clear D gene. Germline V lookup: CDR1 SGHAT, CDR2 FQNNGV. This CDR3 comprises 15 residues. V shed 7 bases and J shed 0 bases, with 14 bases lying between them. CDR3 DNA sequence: TGTGCCAGCACCCCCGCCGGGCGTAGCACAGATACGCAGTATTTT. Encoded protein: CASTPAGRSTDTQYF.

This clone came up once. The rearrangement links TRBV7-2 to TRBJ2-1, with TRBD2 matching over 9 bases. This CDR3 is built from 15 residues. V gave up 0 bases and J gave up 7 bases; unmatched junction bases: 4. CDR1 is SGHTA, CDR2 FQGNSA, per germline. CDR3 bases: TGTGCCAGCAGCTTAGCTAGCGGGAGTGGAAATGAGCAGTTCTTC. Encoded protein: CASSLASGSGNEQFF.

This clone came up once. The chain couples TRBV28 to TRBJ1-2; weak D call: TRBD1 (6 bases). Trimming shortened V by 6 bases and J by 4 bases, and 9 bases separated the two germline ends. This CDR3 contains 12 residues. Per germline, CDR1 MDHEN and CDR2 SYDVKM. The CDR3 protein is CASRAGAYGYTF. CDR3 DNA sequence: TGTGCCAGCAGGGCGGGGGCCTATGGCTACACCTTC.

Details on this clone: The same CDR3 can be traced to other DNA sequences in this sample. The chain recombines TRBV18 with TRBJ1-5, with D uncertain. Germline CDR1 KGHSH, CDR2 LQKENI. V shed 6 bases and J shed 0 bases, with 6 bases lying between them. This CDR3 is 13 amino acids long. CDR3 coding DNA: TGTGCCAGCTCTCACGATAGCAATCAGCCCCAGCATTTT. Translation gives CASSHDSNQPQHF.